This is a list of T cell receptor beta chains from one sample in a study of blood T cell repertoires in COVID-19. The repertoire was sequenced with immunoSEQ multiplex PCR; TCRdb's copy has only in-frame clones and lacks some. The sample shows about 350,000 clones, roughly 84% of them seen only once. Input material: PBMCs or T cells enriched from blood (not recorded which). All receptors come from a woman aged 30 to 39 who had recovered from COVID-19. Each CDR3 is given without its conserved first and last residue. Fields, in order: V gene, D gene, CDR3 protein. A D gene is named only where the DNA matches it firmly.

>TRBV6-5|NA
ASRLLPGELF
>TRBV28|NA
ASSLGASGENTEAF
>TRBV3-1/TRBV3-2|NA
ASSLRDYRVGYT
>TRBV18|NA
ASSHNNRVVETEAF
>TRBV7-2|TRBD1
ASSWSGQGGSPLH
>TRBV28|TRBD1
ASSSPGTESYNEQF
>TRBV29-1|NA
SVAGTATGYT
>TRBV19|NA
ASNTGWNTEAF
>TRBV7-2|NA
ASSSRPVRRSPETQY
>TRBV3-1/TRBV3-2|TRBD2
ASSRAGPSGFNEQF
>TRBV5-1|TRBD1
ASSMIGTGGTDTQY
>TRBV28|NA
ASSLRAGVGNQPQH
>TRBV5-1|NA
ASSSGTSAGGYT
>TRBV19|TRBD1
ASSIRGQALEQY
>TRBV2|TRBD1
ASSAGQGRDTQY
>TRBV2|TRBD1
ASNRKGTGVSPLH
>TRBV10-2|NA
ASSEMGAEQY
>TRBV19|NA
ASSIDGSTYNEQF
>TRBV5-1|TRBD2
ASNKAGGYNEQF
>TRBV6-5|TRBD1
ASSYSAGTGGHT
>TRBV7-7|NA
ASSSAGIQETQY
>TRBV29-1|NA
SGGRGGTEAF
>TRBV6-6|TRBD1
ASSRLDIGTGRFRSGNTIY
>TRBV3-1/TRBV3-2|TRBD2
ASSQGLAGGYTGELF
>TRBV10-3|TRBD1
AISESGTGMAYGYT
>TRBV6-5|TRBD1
ASSYSRDRYYEQY
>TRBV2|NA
ASSWRSVHNEKLF
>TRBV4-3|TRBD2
ASSQKPSGGGGELF
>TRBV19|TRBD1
ASSPRTGTGGFVNTEAF
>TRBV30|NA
AWGRGSRETEAF
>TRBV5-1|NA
ASSLQGETEAF
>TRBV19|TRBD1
ASSPGQGAPGGKLF
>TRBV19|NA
ASHRRGYSNQPQH
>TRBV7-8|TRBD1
ASSLAHRWTGANEKLF
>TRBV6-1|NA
ASSGRSGEVGETQY
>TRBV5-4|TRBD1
ASSSGTGREKLF
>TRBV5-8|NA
ASSFRRVRSYEQY
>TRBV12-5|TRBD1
ASGPRTGDYGYT
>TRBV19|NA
ASSIGRGYRDEQY
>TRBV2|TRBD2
ASSETASGAGTDTQY
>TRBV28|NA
ASSLPGIYEQY
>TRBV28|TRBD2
ASTDGLASTEQY
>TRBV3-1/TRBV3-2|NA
ASSQVGGVGQSGNTIY
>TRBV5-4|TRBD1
ASSPRTGHTEAF